These 21 T cell receptor beta chains were sequenced from one sample in a study of blood T cell repertoires in COVID-19. TCRdb's table, derived via immunoSEQ multiplex PCR, lists solely in-frame clones and lacks some. Here the sample spans about 170,000 clones, approximately 90% being singletons. The source material was peripheral blood. Receptors were obtained from a man in his late teens or twenties with COVID-19, enrolled during active disease.

The rearrangement links TRBV27 to TRBJ1-2; no definite D call. The germline gives CDR1 MNHEY, CDR2 SMNVEV (reference sequence). V was pared by 2 bases and J by 8 bases, with 12 bases between. The CDR3 has 13 residues. CDR3 sequence: CASSLAPGRGYTF. CDR3 sequence (DNA): TGTGCCAGCAGTTTAGCTCCCGGGAGGGGCTACACCTTC.

This chain uses TRBV7-2 with TRBJ2-7, with D hard to call. CDR1 is SGHTA, CDR2 FQGNSA, per germline. This CDR3 has 15 residues. Trimming cost V 3 bases and J 0 bases, with 12 bases left between them. CDR3 protein: CASSLETVLSYEQYF. DNA of the CDR3: TGTGCCAGCAGCTTGGAGACTGTTCTCTCCTACGAGCAGTACTTC.

This sequence joins TRBV3-1 (or the pseudogene TRBV3-2) and TRBJ2-2; the D gene is possibly TRBD1 (6 bases). This CDR3 is 16 amino acids long. CDR1 is LGHDT, CDR2 YNNKEL, per germline (reference sequence). The germline V and J ends were trimmed by 5 bases and 3 bases, with 16 bases remaining between them. Here the CDR3 reads CASSSPGTKYTGELFF. The CDR3 DNA sequence: TGTGCCAGCAGCTCTCCGGGGACAAAGTACACCGGGGAGCTGTTTTTT.

The genes are TRBV2 and TRBJ2-7, with 11 bases identical to TRBD1. This CDR3 region has 12 residues. CDR1 and CDR2 (germline): SNHLY, FYNNEI. The ends lost 11 bases at V and 2 bases at J; junction bases unmatched: 2. The CDR3 nucleotides read TGTGCCGGGGGACAGGGGGCCTACGAGCAGTACTTC. Its protein is CAGGQGAYEQYF.

The chain joins TRBV27 to TRBJ1-1; TRBD1 aligns across 7 bases. Trimming cost V 5 bases and J 6 bases; bases outside gene matches: 9. This CDR3 has 14 amino acids. Germline loops: CDR1 MNHEY, CDR2 SMNVEV (reference sequence). The CDR3 reads CASSLGGGYSEAFF. The DNA of the CDR3 is TGTGCCAGCAGTCTAGGGGGCGGTTATTCTGAAGCTTTCTTT.

The chain is built from TRBV4-1 and TRBJ2-3, with D tentatively TRBD1 (6 bases). This CDR3 contains 18 residues. The ends were cut back, 2 bases at V and 3 bases at J, with 21 bases in the middle. Germline V gene lookup returns CDR1 MGHRA and CDR2 YSYEKL. The CDR3 DNA sequence: TGCGCCAGCAGCCAATTCCTGCCCGGACAGACCAGGACAGATACGCAGTATTTT. Translating it yields CASSQFLPGQTRTDTQYF.

The chain couples TRBV7-9 to TRBJ1-1; 9 bases agree with TRBD1. Germline values: CDR1 SEHNR, CDR2 FQNEAQ (reference sequence). V dropped 5 bases and J dropped 1; count of bases not matched to a gene: 8. This CDR3 comprises 16 residues. CDR3: CASSRNRGLRNTEAFF. Here the CDR3 DNA reads TGTGCCAGCAGCCGCAACAGGGGGCTACGGAACACTGAAGCTTTCTTT.

The rearrangement uses TRBV7-9 and TRBJ2-1; 7 positions agree with TRBD2. CDR3 length: 18 residues. CDR1 is SEHNR, CDR2 FQNEAQ, per germline (reference sequence). The J segment lost 0 bases and the V segment lost 6 bases, leaving 14 bases of the junction unmatched. The CDR3 reads CASSAGQRGISSYNEQFF. DNA for the CDR3: TGTGCCAGCAGTGCTGGGCAGCGGGGTATAAGCTCCTACAATGAGCAGTTCTTC.

The chain is built from TRBV27 and TRBJ2-2, with D unresolved. V was cut by 3 bases and J by 7 bases, with 9 bases left in between. Germline V lookup: CDR1 MNHEY, CDR2 SMNVEV (reference sequence). This CDR3 is built from 13 residues. The CDR3 DNA follows: TGTGCCAGCAGTTTGAGGCGTTTCGGGGAGCTGTTTTTT. Its translation: CASSLRRFGELFF.

The chain employs TRBV9 and TRBJ2-7, with D tentatively TRBD2 (5 bases). The CDR3 loop spans 15 amino acids. The germline V gene has CDR1 SGDLS and CDR2 YYNGEE. Deletions cut 0 bases from V and 6 bases from J, with 16 bases between. CDR3: CASSVVGIRGAEQYF. The CDR3 nucleotides read TGTGCCAGCAGCGTAGTCGGTATTCGGGGAGCCGAGCAGTACTTC.

The chain links TRBV18 to TRBJ2-7, with 8 nucleotides matching TRBD2. CDR1 KGHSH and CDR2 LQKENI come from the germline V gene. This CDR3 spans 14 amino acids. The ends lost 4 bases at V and 0 bases at J; junction bases unmatched: 2. CDR3 DNA: TGTGCCAGCTCACTTAGCGGGGACTCCTACGAGCAGTACTTC. Amino acid sequence: CASSLSGDSYEQYF.

V and J are TRBV23-1 and TRBJ1-5, with D possibly being TRBD1 (6 bases). TRBV23-1 is labeled an ORF, and its function is uncertain. The length of the CDR3 is 14 residues. The ends were cut back, 4 bases at V and 5 bases at J, with 12 bases in the middle. DNA of the CDR3: TGCGCCAGCAGTCTTCACAGGGTTGATCAGCCCCAGCATTTT. Translating it yields CASSLHRVDQPQHF.

CDR3 sequence (DNA): TGCAGCGTTGAGCCCGGGGGGGGAGAGGGAGAGACCCAGTACTTC. It yields the protein CSVEPGGGEGETQYF. This sequence joins TRBV29-1 and TRBJ2-5, with 8 nucleotides matching TRBD2. V was pared by 3 bases and J by 4 bases, with 10 bases of the junction left unmatched. This CDR3 has 15 amino acids. Germline CDR1 is SQVTM and CDR2 is ANQGSEA.

This clone was counted between two and nine times. The chain couples TRBV27 to TRBJ1-5; 9 bases are shared with TRBD1. Looked up from germline, CDR1 is MNHEY and CDR2 is SMNVEV (reference sequence). There are 16 residues in the CDR3. Germline trimming cut 5 bases from V and 4 bases from J; bases unmatched to any gene: 9. CDR3 sequence (DNA): TGTGCCAGCAGTCGACGACTCGGGACAGGGAATCAGCCCCAGCATTTT. Its translation: CASSRRLGTGNQPQHF.

The CDR3 DNA is TGTGCCAGCTCACCCCCAGGGTCAGGAAACACCATATATTTT. Translating it yields CASSPPGSGNTIYF. The chain has TRBV18 and TRBJ1-3; a weak D match, TRBD1 (5 bases). The CDR3 totals 14 residues. V lost 3 bases to trimming and J lost 4 bases, with 10 bases between them. Germline CDR1 reads KGHSH; CDR2 reads LQKENI.

The chain has TRBV7-3 and TRBJ2-1, with 8 nucleotides matching TRBD2. CDR1 is SGHTA, CDR2 FQGTGA, per germline. J gave up 8 bases and V 6 bases, and 12 bases lay outside the gene matches. The CDR3 covers 15 residues. This chain's CDR3 is CASSPTGTRADEQFF. The CDR3 DNA sequence: TGTGCCAGCAGTCCTACCGGGACTAGGGCGGATGAGCAGTTCTTC.

For the CDR3, the DNA is TGTGCCTGGAGTCCTTCGTATGGGGGCAATGGCTACACCTTC. Its protein product is CAWSPSYGGNGYTF. The chain recombines TRBV30 with TRBJ1-2; possibly TRBD1 for D (6 bases). Germline values: CDR1 GTSNPN, CDR2 SVGIG (reference sequence). The CDR3 runs 14 residues. Deletions cut 2 bases from V and 6 bases from J, with 16 bases between.

The chain combines TRBV7-8 with TRBJ1-2; TRBD1 agrees at 10 bases. Germline V CDR1 and CDR2: SGHVS, FQNEAQ. V shed 5 bases and J 4 bases; nucleotides not matched to a gene: 10. This CDR3 is built from 16 residues. The chain's CDR3 is CASSQMTGGAIYGYTF. Here the CDR3 DNA reads TGTGCCAGCAGCCAAATGACAGGGGGCGCCATCTATGGCTACACCTTC.

The chain combines TRBV7-9 with TRBJ2-1, with 12 bases that match TRBD2. Germline values: CDR1 SEHNR, CDR2 FQNEAQ (reference sequence). The CDR3 sequence is 16 residues long. J lost 1 base, V lost 5 bases, and 3 bases had no gene match. The DNA of the CDR3 is TGTGCCAGCAGCCCCCTAGCGGGAGGGTCCTACAATGAGCAGTTCTTC. Amino acids: CASSPLAGGSYNEQFF.

Regarding this clone: A read error may account for a junction end that differs from germline. The chain employs TRBV11-2 and TRBJ2-7, with 7 bases aligning to TRBD1. The CDR3 spans 11 residues. Germline V gene data show CDR1 as SGHAT and CDR2 as FQNNGV. The CDR3 loop is CASSSGTAYLF. As DNA, the CDR3 is TGTGCCAGCAGCTCCGGGACAGCTTACCTCTTC.

In the case of this clone: Other DNA sequences within the sample encode an identical CDR3. This chain links TRBV11-3 with TRBJ1-1; D remains unclear. CDR3 length equals 13 residues. V lost 0 bases and J lost 1, with 3 bases in between. CDR1 SGHNT and CDR2 YENEEA come from the germline V gene. CDR3 amino acids: CASSLDRNTEAFF. CDR3 DNA: TGTGCCAGCAGCTTAGACCGGAACACTGAAGCTTTCTTT.